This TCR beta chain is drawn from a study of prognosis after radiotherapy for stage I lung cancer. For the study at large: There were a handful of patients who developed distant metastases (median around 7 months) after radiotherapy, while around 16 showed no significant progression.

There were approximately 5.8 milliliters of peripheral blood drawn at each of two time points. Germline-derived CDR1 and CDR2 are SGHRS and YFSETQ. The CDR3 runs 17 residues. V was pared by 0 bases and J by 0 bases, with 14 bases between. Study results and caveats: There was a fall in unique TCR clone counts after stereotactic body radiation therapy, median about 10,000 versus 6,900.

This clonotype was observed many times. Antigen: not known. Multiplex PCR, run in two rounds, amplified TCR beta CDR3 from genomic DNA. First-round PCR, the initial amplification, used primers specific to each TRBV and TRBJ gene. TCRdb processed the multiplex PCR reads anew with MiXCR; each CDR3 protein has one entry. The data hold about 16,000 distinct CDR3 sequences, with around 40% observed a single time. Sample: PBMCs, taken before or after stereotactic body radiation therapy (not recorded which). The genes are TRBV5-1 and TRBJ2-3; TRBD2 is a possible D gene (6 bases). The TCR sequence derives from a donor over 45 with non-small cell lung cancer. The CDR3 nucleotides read TGCGCCAGCAGCTTGGGTCCCCGGGACTCTAGCACAGATACGCAGTATTTT. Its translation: CASSLGPRDSSTDTQYF.